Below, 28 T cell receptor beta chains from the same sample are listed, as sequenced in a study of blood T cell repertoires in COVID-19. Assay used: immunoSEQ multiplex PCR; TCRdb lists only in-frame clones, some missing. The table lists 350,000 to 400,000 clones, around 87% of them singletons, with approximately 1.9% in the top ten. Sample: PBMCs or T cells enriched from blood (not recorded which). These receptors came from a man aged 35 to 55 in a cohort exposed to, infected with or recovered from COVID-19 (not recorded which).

The CDR3 loop is CASSQDGRGPYGYTF. DNA for the CDR3: TGCGCCAGCAGCCAAGATGGCAGGGGGCCCTATGGCTACACCTTC. This chain connects TRBV4-1 to TRBJ1-2; 8 nucleotides agree with TRBD1. This CDR3 is 15 amino acids long. Germline CDR1 is MGHRA and CDR2 is YSYEKL. With V trimmed by 0 bases and J by 4 bases, 4 bases remained unmatched.

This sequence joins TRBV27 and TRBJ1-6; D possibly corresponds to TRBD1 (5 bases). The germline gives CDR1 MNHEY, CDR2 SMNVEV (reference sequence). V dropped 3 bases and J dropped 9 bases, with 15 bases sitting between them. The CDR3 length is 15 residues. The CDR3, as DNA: TGTGCCAGCAGTTTCTTGGCAGGGCTGGCTTCACCCCTCCACTTT. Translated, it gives CASSFLAGLASPLHF.

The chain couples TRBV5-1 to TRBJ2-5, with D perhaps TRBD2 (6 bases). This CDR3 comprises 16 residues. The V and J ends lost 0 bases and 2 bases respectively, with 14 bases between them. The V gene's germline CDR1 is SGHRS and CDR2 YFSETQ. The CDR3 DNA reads TGCGCCAGCAGCTTGGCGGTCGGGGACTTTCAAGAGACCCAGTACTTC. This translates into CASSLAVGDFQETQYF. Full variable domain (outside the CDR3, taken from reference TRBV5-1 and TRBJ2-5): KAGVTQTPRYLIKTRGQQVTLSCSPISGHRSVSWYQQTPGQGLQFLFEYFSETQRNKGNFPGRFSGRQFSNSRSEMNVSTLELGDSALYLCASSLAVGDFQETQYFGPGTRLLVL.

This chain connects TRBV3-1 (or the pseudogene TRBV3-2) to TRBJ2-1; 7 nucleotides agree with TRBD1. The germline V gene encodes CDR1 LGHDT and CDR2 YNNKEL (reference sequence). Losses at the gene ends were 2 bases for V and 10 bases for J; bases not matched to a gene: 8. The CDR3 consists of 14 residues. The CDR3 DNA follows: TGTGCCAGCAGCCAAACACTTCGGACAGGCGAGCAGTTCTTC. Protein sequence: CASSQTLRTGEQFF.

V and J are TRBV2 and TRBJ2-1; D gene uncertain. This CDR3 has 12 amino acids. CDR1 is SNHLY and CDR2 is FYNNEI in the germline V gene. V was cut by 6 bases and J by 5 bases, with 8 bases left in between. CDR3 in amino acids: CASRVLHNEQFF. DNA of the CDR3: TGTGCCAGCAGGGTACTCCACAATGAGCAGTTCTTC. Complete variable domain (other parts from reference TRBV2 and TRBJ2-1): EPEVTQTPSHQVTQMGQEVILRCVPISNHLYFYWYRQILGQKVEFLVSFYNNEISEKSEIFDDQFSVERPDGSNFTLKIRSTKLEDSAMYFCASRVLHNEQFFGPGTRLTVL.

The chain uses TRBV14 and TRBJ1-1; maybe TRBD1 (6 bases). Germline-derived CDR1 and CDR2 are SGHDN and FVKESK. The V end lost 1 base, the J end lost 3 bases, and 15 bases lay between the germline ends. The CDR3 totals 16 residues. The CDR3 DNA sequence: TGTGCCAGCAGCCAAGCGTGGGGGCATGGATACACTGAAGCTTTCTTT. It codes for CASSQAWGHGYTEAFF.

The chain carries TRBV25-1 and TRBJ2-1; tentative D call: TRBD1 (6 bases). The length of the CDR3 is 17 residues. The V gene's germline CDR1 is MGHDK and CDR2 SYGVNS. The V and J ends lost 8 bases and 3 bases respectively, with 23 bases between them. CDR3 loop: CASEGGTGFLNYNEQFF. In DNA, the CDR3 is TGTGCCAGCGAAGGGGGAACAGGTTTCCTAAACTACAATGAGCAGTTCTTC.

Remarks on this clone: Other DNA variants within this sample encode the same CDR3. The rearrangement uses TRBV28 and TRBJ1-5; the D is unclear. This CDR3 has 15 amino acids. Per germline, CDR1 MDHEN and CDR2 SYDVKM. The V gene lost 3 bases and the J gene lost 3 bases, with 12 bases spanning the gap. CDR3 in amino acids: CASSFPGSSNQPQHF. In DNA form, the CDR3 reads TGTGCCAGCAGTTTTCCCGGGAGTTCCAATCAGCCCCAGCATTTT.

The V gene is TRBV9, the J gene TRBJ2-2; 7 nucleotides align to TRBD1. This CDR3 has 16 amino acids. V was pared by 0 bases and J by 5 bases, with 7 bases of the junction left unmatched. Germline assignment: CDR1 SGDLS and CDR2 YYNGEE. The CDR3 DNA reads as TGTGCCAGCAGCGTAGCTACTAGGGGGCCGACCGGGGAGCTGTTTTTT. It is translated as CASSVATRGPTGELFF.

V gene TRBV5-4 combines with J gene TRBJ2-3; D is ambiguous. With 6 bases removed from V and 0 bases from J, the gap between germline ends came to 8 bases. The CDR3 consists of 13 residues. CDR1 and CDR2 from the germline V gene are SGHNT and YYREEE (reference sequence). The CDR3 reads CASTNSSTDTQYF. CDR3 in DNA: TGTGCCAGCACGAATAGTAGCACAGATACGCAGTATTTT.

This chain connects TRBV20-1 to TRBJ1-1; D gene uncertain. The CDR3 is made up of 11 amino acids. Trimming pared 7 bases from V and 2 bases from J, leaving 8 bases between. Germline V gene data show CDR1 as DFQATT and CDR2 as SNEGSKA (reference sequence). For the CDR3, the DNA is TGCAGTGGGACTGCTAACACTGAAGCTTTCTTT. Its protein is CSGTANTEAFF.

The CDR3 DNA reads TGCGCCAGCAGACGCGGCTCTGGGGCCAACGTCCTGACTTTC. This sequence encodes CASRRGSGANVLTF. The rearrangement joins TRBV5-1 to TRBJ2-6, with D unclear. V lost 5 bases to trimming and J lost 0 bases, with 6 bases between them. The CDR3 length is 14 residues. Germline values: CDR1 SGHRS, CDR2 YFSETQ.

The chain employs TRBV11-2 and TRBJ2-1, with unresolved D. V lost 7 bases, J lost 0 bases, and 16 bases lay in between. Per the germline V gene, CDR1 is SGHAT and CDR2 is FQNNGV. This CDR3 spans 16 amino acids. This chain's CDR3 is CASTNIPMSSYNEQFF. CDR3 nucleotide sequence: TGTGCCAGCACCAATATCCCTATGAGCTCCTACAATGAGCAGTTCTTC.

The CDR3 DNA reads TGTGCCAGCAGCCCCCAGCCTACTTATCAGCGCACCGGGGAGCTGTTTTTT. Translating gives CASSPQPTYQRTGELFF. The chain combines TRBV14 with TRBJ2-2; D gene unclear. Germline-derived CDR1 and CDR2 are SGHDN and FVKESK. Trimming stripped 4 bases from V and 4 bases from J, with 19 bases between. The CDR3 runs 17 residues.

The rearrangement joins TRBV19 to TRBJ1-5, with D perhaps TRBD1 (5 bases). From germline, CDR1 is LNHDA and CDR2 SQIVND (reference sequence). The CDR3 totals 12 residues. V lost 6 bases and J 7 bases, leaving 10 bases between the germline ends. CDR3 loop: CASRGTNQPQHF. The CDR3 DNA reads TGTGCCAGTAGAGGGACTAACCAGCCCCAGCATTTT.

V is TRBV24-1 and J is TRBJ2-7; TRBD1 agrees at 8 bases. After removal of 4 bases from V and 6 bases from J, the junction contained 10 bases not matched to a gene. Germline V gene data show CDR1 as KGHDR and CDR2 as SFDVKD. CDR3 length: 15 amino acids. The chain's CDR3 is CATSERRDRCREQYF. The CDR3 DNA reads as TGTGCCACCAGTGAGCGCCGGGACAGGTGCCGCGAGCAGTACTTC.

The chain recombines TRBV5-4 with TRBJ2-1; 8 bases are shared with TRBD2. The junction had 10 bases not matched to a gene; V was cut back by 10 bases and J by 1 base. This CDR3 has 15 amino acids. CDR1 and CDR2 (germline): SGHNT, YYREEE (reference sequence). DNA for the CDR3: TGTGCCTCCCTCCCGGGAGGGGGATCCTACAATGAGCAGTTCTTC. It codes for CASLPGGGSYNEQFF. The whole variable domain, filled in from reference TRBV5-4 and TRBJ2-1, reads ETGVTQSPTHLIKTRGQQVTLRCSSQSGHNTVSWYQQALGQGPQFIFQYYREEENGRGNFPPRFSGLQFPNYSSELNVNALELDDSALYLCASLPGGGSYNEQFFGPGTRLTVL.

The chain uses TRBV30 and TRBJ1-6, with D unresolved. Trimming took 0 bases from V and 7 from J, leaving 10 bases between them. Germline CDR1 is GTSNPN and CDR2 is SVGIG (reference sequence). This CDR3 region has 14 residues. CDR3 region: CAWSVGGGNSPLHF. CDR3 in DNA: TGTGCCTGGAGTGTCGGAGGAGGCAATTCACCCCTCCACTTT.

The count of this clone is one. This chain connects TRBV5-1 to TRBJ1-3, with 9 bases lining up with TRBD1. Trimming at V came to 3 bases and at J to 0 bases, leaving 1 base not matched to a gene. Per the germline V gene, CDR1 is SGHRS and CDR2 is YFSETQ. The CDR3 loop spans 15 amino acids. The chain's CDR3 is CASSSTGGSGNTIYF. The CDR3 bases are TGCGCCAGCAGCTCGACAGGGGGCTCTGGAAACACCATATATTTT.

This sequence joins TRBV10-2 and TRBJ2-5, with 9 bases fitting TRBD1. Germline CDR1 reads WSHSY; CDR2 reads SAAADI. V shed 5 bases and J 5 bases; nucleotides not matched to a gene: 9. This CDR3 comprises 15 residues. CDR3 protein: CASSPQGAAGETQYF. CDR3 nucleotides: TGCGCCAGCAGTCCACAGGGGGCCGCAGGGGAGACCCAGTACTTC.

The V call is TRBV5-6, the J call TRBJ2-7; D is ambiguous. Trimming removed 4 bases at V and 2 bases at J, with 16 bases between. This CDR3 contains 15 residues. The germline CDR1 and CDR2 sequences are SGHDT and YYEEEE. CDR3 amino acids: CASSPSPGSPYEQYF. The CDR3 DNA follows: TGTGCCAGCAGCCCGTCCCCAGGATCTCCCTACGAGCAGTACTTC.

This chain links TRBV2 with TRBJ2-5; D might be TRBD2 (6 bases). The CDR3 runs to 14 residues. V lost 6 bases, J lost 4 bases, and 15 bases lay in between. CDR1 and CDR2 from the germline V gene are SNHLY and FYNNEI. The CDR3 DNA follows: TGTGCCAGCAGCGAGCGGAGGGATGGAGAGACCCAGTACTTC. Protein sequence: CASSERRDGETQYF.

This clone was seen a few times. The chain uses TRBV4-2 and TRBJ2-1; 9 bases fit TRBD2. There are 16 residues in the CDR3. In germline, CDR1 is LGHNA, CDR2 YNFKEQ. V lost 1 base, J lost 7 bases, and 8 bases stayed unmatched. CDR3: CASSQGEGTSSNEQFF. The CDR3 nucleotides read TGTGCCAGCAGCCAAGGGGAGGGGACTAGCTCAAATGAGCAGTTCTTC.

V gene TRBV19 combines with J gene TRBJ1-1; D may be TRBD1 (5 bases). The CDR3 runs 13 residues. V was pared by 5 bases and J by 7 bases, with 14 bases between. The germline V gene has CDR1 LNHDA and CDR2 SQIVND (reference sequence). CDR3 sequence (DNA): TGTGCCAGTAGTGACGGGGGGTATGGTGAAGCTTTCTTT. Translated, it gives CASSDGGYGEAFF.

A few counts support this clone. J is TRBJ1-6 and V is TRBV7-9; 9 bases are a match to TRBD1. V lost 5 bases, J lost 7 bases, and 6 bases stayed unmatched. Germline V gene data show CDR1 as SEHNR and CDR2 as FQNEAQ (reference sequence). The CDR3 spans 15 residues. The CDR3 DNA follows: TGTGCCAGCAGCCCGGGGGACAGGGAAAATTCACCCCTCCACTTT. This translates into CASSPGDRENSPLHF.

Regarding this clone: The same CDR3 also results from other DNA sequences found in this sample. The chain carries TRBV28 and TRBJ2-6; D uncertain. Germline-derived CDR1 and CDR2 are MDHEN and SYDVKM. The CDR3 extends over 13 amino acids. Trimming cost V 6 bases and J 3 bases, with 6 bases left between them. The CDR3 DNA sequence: TGTGCCAGCAGCCTGAGTGGGGCCAACGTCCTGACTTTC. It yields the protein CASSLSGANVLTF.

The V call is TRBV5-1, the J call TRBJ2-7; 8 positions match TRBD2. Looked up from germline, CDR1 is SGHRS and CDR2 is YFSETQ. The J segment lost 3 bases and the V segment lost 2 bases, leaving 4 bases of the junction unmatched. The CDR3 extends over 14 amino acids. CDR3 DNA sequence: TGCGCCAGCAGCTTCCTAGGGACTAGCTACGAGCAGTACTTC. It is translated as CASSFLGTSYEQYF.

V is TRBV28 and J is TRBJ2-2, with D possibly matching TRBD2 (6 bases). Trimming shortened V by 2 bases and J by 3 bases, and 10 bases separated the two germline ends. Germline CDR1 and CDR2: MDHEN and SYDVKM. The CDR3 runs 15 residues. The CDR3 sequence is CASSLPGVHTGELFF. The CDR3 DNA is TGTGCCAGCAGTTTACCGGGAGTTCACACCGGGGAGCTGTTTTTT.